This T cell receptor (beta chain) originates from a study of blood T cell repertoires in COVID-19. This CDR3 contains 16 residues. Clones were sequenced by immunoSEQ multiplex PCR, and TCRdb holds only the in-frame ones, with some missing. The data hold about 290,000 clones, with about nine tenths observed a single time. The chain has TRBV12-2 and TRBJ1-1; TRBD1 is the table's D call and was not checked against the DNA. TRBV12-2 is designated a pseudogene. The receptor was derived from a woman aged 35 to 49 who had recovered from COVID-19. Source material: PBMCs or T cells enriched from blood (not recorded which). CDR3: CASRLGLGRGNTEAFF. The CDR3 bases are TGTGCAAGTCGCTTAGGGCTTGGCAGGGGGAACACTGAAGCTTTCTTT.